The TCR beta chain described here comes from a study of control samples from healthy donors and cancer patients (dated by TCRdb to 2019 to 2021). The library was obtained by the immunoSEQ multiplex PCR assay. This immuneACCESS table, as held by TCRdb, lists in-frame sequences with V and J called but not all clones. Of the missing ones, under half trace to an unresolved V gene in checked studies; the others have no known cause. The sample records 120,000 or so clones, around 90% of which are singletons. The top ten clones comprise approximately 9% of the sample. Concerning this clone: It has no known antigen specificity. There are no base qualities to consult, and no much larger clone falls within one base.

Measured from the cysteine to the phenylalanine, the CDR3 is 14 residues long. Here the CDR3 DNA is all that survives: 42 bases in frame from base 1. V lost 3 bases and J lost 9 bases; the stretch between them is 16 bases long. The germline V gene (reference sequence) sets CDR1 to SEHNR and CDR2 to FQNEAQ. This sequence uses TRBV7-9 and TRBJ2-3, with the D gene possibly TRBD1 or TRBD2, each one fitting 5 bases. The receptor was isolated from a man aged 35 to 55 in good health. Sequenced sample: blood. The nucleotide sequence is TGTGCCAGCAGCTTCTCGGACACGCGGGTAACGCAGTATTTT. Translated, this is CASSFSDTRVTQYF.